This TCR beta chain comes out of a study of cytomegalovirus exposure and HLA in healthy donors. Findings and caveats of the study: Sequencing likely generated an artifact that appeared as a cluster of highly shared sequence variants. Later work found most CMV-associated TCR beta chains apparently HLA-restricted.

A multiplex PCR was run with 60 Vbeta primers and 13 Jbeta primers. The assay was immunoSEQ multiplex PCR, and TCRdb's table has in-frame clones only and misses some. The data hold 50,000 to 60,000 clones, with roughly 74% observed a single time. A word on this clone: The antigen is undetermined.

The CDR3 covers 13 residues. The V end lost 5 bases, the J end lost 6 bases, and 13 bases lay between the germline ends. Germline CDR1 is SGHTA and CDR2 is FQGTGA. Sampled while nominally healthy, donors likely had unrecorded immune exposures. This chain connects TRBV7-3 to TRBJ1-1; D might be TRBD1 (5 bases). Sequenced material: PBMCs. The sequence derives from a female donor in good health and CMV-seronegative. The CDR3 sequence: CASSPMGRSEAFF. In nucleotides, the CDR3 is TGTGCCAGCAGCCCCATGGGGCGGTCTGAAGCTTTCTTT.